The sequence of this T cell receptor beta chain was determined in a study of T cells in Graves' hyperthyroidism and ophthalmopathy. RNA transcripts gave rise to amplified TCR beta CDR3 regions. In the first-round RT-PCR of the TCR CDR3, the HTBI primer set was used. TCRdb reprocessed the multiplex PCR reads via MiXCR and lists one record per CDR3 protein. The sample gives over 120,000 distinct CDR3 sequences, 22% of which show up once; about two thirds is in the top ten. With a duration under 2 months, the hyperthyroidism was newly diagnosed in patients aged 18 to 65. Uncontrolled infection, other autoimmune disease, pregnancy or lactation led to exclusion. The authors obtained PBMCs from 10 ml of fresh peripheral blood. V shed 5 bases and J shed 5 bases, with 21 bases lying between them. The CDR3 totals 16 residues. CDR1 is MDHEN and CDR2 is SYDVKM in the germline V gene.

Specimen: blood. The J gene is TRBJ2-5, the V gene TRBV28; D may correspond to TRBD1 or TRBD2 (6 bases each). This receptor was taken from a woman aged 45-59 years with Graves' hyperthyroidism that later progressed to Graves' ophthalmopathy. CDR3 sequence (DNA): TGTGCCAGCAGTCCATCGGGGGCAGGGCCGCGGGAGACCCAGTACTTC. Amino acids: CASSPSGAGPRETQYF.